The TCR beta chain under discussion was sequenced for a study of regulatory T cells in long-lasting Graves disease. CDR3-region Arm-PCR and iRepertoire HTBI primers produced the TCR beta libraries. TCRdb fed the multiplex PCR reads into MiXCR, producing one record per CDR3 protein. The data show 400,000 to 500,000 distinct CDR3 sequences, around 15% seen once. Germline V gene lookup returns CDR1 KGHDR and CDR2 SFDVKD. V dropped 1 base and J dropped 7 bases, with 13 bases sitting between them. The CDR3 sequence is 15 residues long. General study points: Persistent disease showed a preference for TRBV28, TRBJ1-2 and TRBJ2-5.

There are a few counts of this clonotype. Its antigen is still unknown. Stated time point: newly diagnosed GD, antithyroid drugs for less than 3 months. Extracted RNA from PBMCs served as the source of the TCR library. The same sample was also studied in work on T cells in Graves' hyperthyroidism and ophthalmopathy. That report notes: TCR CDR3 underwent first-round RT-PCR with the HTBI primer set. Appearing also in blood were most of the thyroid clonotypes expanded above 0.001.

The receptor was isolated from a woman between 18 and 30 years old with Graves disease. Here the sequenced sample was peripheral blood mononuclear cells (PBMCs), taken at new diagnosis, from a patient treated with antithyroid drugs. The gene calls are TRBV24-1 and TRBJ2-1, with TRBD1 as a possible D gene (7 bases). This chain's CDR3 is CATSDFGQGGNEQFF. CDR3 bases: TGTGCCACCAGTGATTTTGGGCAGGGGGGTAATGAGCAGTTCTTC.